Listed below are T cell receptor beta chains from one sample, sequenced in a study of response to subunit inactivated influenza vaccine. TCRdb reprocessed the RT-PCR reads with MiXCR, giving one entry per CDR3 protein. The data show about 570,000 distinct CDR3 sequences, with approximately 11% seen just once and approximately 11% held by the top ten. The data were also submitted as part of a second study, on T cells expressing NK-cell markers.

The sequences come from PBMCs from blood, collected on the day of vaccination. All receptors derive from a man over 45 who received an inactivated influenza vaccine. Both conserved end residues are part of each CDR3. D genes are given only for firm matches. Clone size is stated in some rows and not others, as once, few, many or a class when expanded.

clone_size: .; v_call: TRBV19; d_call: TRBD2; j_call: TRBJ2-7; cdr3_aa: CASSVTGTIDEQYF; cdr3_nt: TGTGCCAGTAGTGTAACCGGGACTATCGACGAGCAGTACTTC
clone_size: many; v_call: TRBV7-2; d_call: .; j_call: TRBJ1-5; cdr3_aa: CASSFGRLDQPQHF; cdr3_nt: TGTGCCAGCAGCTTTGGTAGATTGGATCAGCCCCAGCATTTT
clone_size: few; v_call: TRBV9; d_call: TRBD1; j_call: TRBJ2-7; cdr3_aa: CASSVRIGTVSYEQYF; cdr3_nt: TGTGCCAGCAGCGTACGGATTGGGACAGTATCCTACGAGCAGTACTTC
clone_size: .; v_call: TRBV12-3/TRBV12-4; d_call: .; j_call: TRBJ1-2; cdr3_aa: CASSLGEGSYTF; cdr3_nt: TGTGCCAGCAGTTTAGGGGAAGGGTCCTACACCTTC
clone_size: .; v_call: TRBV12-3/TRBV12-4; d_call: TRBD2; j_call: TRBJ2-1; cdr3_aa: CASSSRLAGDYNEQFF; cdr3_nt: TGTGCCAGCAGTTCCAGACTAGCGGGAGACTACAATGAGCAGTTCTTC
clone_size: .; v_call: TRBV9; d_call: TRBD2; j_call: TRBJ2-1; cdr3_aa: CASSARTSGSYNEQFF; cdr3_nt: TGTGCCAGCAGCGCGCGGACTAGCGGATCCTACAATGAGCAGTTCTTC
clone_size: few; v_call: TRBV10-3; d_call: .; j_call: TRBJ2-1; cdr3_aa: CAISESDLRFF; cdr3_nt: TGTGCCATCAGTGAGTCGGACTTGCGGTTCTTC
clone_size: .; v_call: TRBV3-1; d_call: .; j_call: TRBJ1-5; cdr3_aa: CASSQGEVENQPQHF; cdr3_nt: TGTGCCAGCAGCCAAGGTGAGGTGGAAAATCAGCCCCAGCATTTT
clone_size: .; v_call: TRBV7-2; d_call: TRBD1; j_call: TRBJ2-5; cdr3_aa: CASSLEGTGVETQYF; cdr3_nt: TGTGCCAGCAGCTTAGAAGGGACAGGGGTAGAGACCCAGTACTTC
clone_size: few; v_call: TRBV7-9; d_call: .; j_call: TRBJ1-1; cdr3_aa: CASTDKNTEAFF; cdr3_nt: TGTGCCAGCACCGATAAGAACACTGAAGCTTTCTTT
clone_size: .; v_call: TRBV27; d_call: TRBD1; j_call: TRBJ2-6; cdr3_aa: CASSFLGGDSGANVLTF; cdr3_nt: TGTGCCAGCAGTTTTTTAGGGGGCGACTCTGGGGCCAACGTCCTGACTTTC
clone_size: .; v_call: TRBV20-1; d_call: .; j_call: TRBJ1-5; cdr3_aa: CSASLTRGHGDPSNQPQHF; cdr3_nt: TGCAGTGCTAGCCTCACCCGCGGCCACGGGGACCCTAGCAATCAGCCCCAGCATTTT
clone_size: .; v_call: TRBV11-2; d_call: .; j_call: TRBJ2-1; cdr3_aa: CASIQGGTKYNEQFF; cdr3_nt: TGTGCCAGCATTCAGGGGGGGACAAAGTACAATGAGCAGTTCTTC
clone_size: .; v_call: TRBV20-1; d_call: .; j_call: TRBJ2-2; cdr3_aa: CSARSGTHTHTGELFF; cdr3_nt: TGCAGTGCTAGATCTGGGACTCACACTCACACCGGGGAGCTGTTTTTT
clone_size: .; v_call: TRBV11-2; d_call: TRBD1; j_call: TRBJ1-2; cdr3_aa: CASSKHRGSYGYTF; cdr3_nt: TGTGCCAGCAGCAAACACAGGGGTAGCTATGGCTACACCTTC
clone_size: many; v_call: TRBV7-2; d_call: .; j_call: TRBJ2-7; cdr3_aa: CASSLVRQNEQYF; cdr3_nt: TGTGCCAGCAGCTTAGTCCGACAGAACGAGCAGTACTTC
clone_size: .; v_call: TRBV5-1; d_call: .; j_call: TRBJ1-1; cdr3_aa: CASSFDLGKGDTEAFF; cdr3_nt: TGCGCCAGCAGCTTTGATTTGGGTAAGGGAGACACTGAAGCTTTCTTT
clone_size: few; v_call: TRBV27; d_call: .; j_call: TRBJ2-1; cdr3_aa: CASSLSRSEQFF; cdr3_nt: TGTGCCAGCAGTTTATCCCGGAGTGAGCAGTTCTTC
clone_size: many; v_call: TRBV29-1; d_call: TRBD1; j_call: TRBJ2-7; cdr3_aa: CSVEDMAGGLSYEQYF; cdr3_nt: TGCAGCGTTGAAGATATGGCAGGGGGCCTATCCTACGAGCAGTACTTC
clone_size: .; v_call: TRBV6-1; d_call: .; j_call: TRBJ1-4; cdr3_aa: CASSLSEGRNEKLFF; cdr3_nt: TGTGCCAGCAGTCTCTCTGAGGGGAGGAATGAAAAACTGTTTTTT
clone_size: .; v_call: TRBV30; d_call: .; j_call: TRBJ2-6; cdr3_aa: CAWSKGSGLSGANVLTF; cdr3_nt: TGTGCCTGGAGCAAAGGGTCTGGTTTGTCTGGGGCCAACGTCCTGACTTTC
clone_size: .; v_call: TRBV24-1; d_call: .; j_call: TRBJ1-5; cdr3_aa: CATSDGLFNQPQHF; cdr3_nt: TGTGCCACCAGTGACGGACTTTTCAATCAGCCCCAGCATTTT
clone_size: .; v_call: TRBV7-9; d_call: .; j_call: TRBJ2-5; cdr3_aa: CASSLRAEPQETQYF; cdr3_nt: TGTGCCAGCAGCTTAAGAGCCGAACCCCAAGAGACCCAGTACTTC
clone_size: .; v_call: TRBV12-3/TRBV12-4; d_call: .; j_call: TRBJ1-2; cdr3_aa: CASSLPTVPTSLNYGYTF; cdr3_nt: TGTGCCAGCAGTTTGCCGACAGTCCCTACTTCCCTTAACTATGGCTACACCTTC
clone_size: .; v_call: TRBV7-9; d_call: .; j_call: TRBJ2-7; cdr3_aa: CASSPLPSEQYF; cdr3_nt: TGTGCCAGCAGCCCACTCCCGTCCGAGCAGTACTTC
clone_size: few; v_call: TRBV6-1; d_call: .; j_call: TRBJ1-1; cdr3_aa: CASSSALNTEAFF; cdr3_nt: TGTGCCAGCAGCTCGGCATTGAACACTGAAGCTTTCTTT
clone_size: .; v_call: TRBV20-1; d_call: .; j_call: TRBJ2-5; cdr3_aa: CSARGDGGQETQYF; cdr3_nt: TGCAGTGCTAGAGGGGACGGCGGGCAAGAGACCCAGTACTTC